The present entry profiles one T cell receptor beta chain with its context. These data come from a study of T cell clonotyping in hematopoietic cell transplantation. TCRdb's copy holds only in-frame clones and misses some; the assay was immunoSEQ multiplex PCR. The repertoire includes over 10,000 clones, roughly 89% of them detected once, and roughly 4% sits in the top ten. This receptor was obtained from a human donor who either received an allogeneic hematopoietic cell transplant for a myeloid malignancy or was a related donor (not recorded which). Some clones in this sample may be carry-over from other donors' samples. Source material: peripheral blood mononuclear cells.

The CDR3 DNA is TGTGCCAGCAGTGAGGGACCCGAAGGGAATCAGCCCCAGCATTTT. This translates into CASSEGPEGNQPQHF. This chain connects TRBV6-1 to TRBJ1-5, with a weak D call TRBD1 (5 bases). The V gene's germline CDR1 is MNHNS and CDR2 SASEGT. The CDR3 has 15 amino acids. V gave up 3 bases and J gave up 4 bases, with 13 bases separating them.